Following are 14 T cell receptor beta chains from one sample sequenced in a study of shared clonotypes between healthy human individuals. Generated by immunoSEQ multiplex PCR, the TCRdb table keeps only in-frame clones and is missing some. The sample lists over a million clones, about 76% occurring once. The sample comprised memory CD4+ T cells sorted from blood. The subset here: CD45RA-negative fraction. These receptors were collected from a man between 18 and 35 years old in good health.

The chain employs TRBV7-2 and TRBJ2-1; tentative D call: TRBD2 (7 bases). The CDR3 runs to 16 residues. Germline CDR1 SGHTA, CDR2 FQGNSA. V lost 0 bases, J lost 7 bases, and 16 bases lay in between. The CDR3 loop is CASSLARRGARNEQFF. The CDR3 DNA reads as TGTGCCAGCAGCTTAGCGCGTCGGGGGGCTAGGAATGAGCAGTTCTTC.

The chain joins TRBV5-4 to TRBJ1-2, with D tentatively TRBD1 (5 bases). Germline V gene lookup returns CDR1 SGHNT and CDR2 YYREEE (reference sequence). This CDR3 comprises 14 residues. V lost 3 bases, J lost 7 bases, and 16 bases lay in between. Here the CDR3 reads CASSSPGTGSGYTF. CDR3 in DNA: TGTGCCAGCAGCTCACCCGGGACCGGCAGTGGCTACACCTTC.

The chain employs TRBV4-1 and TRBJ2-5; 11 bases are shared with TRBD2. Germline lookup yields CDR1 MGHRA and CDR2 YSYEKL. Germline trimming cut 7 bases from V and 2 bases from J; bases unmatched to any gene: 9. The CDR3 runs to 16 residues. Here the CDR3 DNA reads TGCGCCAGCACTGTTAGCGGGGGGGCTTGGCAAGAGACCCAGTACTTC. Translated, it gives CASTVSGGAWQETQYF.

The CDR3 nucleotides read TGTGCCAGCAGCTTAGCCTCTGGAAACACCATATATTTT. This sequence encodes CASSLASGNTIYF. This rearrangement joins TRBV7-6 to TRBJ1-3; no clear D gene. With 0 bases removed from V and 0 bases from J, the gap between germline ends came to 0 bases. Germline CDR1 reads SGHVS; CDR2 reads FNYEAQ. This CDR3 has 13 amino acids.

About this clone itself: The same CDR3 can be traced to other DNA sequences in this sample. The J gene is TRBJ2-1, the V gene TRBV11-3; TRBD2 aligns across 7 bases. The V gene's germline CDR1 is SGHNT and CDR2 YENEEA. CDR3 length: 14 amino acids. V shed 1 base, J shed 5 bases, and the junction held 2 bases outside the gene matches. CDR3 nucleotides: TGTGCCAGCAGCTTAGGGCGGGGGAACAATGAGCAGTTCTTC. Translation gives CASSLGRGNNEQFF.

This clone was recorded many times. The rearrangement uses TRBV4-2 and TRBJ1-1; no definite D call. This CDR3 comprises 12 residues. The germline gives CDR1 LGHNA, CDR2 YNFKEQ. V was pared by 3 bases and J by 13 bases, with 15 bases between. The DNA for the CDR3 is TGTGCCAGCAGCCAGACCGGCCTTCAGGTTTTCTTT. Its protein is CASSQTGLQVFF.

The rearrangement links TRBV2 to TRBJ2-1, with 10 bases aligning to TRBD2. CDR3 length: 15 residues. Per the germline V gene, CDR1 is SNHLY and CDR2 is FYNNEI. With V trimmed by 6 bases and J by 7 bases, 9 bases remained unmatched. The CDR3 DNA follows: TGTGCCAGCAGACTCACTAGCGGGGCAGAGAATGAGCAGTTCTTC. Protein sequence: CASRLTSGAENEQFF.

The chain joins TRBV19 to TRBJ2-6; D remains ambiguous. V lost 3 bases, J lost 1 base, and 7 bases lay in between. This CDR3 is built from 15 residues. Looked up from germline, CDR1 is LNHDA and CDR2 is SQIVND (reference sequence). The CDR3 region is CASSIGPSGANVLTF. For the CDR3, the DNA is TGTGCCAGTAGTATCGGGCCTTCTGGGGCCAACGTCCTGACTTTC.

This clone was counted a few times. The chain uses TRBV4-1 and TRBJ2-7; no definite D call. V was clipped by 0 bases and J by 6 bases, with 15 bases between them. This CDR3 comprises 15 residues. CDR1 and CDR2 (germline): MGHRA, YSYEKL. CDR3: CASSQDLLPPGEQYF. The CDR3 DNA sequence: TGCGCCAGCAGCCAAGATCTGCTTCCCCCGGGCGAGCAGTACTTC.

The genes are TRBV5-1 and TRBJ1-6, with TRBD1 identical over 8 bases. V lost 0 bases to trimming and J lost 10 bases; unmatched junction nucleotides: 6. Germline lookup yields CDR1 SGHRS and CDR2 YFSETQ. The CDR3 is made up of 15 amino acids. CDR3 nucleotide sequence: TGCGCCAGCAGCTTGGGGACAGGGTTTGGCTCACCCCTCCACTTT. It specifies CASSLGTGFGSPLHF.

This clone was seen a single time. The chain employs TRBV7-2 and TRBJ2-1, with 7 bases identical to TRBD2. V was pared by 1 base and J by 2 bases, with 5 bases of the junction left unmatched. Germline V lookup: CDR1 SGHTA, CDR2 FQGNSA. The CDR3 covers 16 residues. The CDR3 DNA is TGTGCCAGCAGCTTAGAAGCAGGGACTACCTACAATGAGCAGTTCTTC. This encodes CASSLEAGTTYNEQFF.

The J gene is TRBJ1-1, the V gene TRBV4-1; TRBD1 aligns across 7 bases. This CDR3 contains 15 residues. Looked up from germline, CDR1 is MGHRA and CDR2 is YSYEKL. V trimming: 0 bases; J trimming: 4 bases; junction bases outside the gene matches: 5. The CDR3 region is CASSQDIDRVTEAFF. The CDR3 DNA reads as TGCGCCAGCAGCCAAGATATCGACAGGGTCACTGAAGCTTTCTTT.

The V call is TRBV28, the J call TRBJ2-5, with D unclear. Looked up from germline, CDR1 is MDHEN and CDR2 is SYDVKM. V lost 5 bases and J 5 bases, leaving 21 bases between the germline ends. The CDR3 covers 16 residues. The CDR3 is CASSLSGYYGRETQYF. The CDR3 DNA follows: TGTGCCAGCAGTCTCAGTGGTTACTACGGTCGGGAGACCCAGTACTTC. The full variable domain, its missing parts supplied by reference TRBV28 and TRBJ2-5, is DVKVTQSSRYLVKRTGEKVFLECVQDMDHENMFWYRQDPGLGLRLIYFSYDVKMKEKGDIPEGYSVSREKKERFSLILESASTNQTSMYLCASSLSGYYGRETQYFGPGTRLLVL.

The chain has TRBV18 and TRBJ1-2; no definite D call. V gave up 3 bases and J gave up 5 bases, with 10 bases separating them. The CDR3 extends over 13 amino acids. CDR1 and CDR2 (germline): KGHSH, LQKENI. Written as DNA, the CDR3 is TGTGCCAGCTCACCGGGTGACGGGTATGGCTACACCTTC. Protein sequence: CASSPGDGYGYTF.